The present TCR beta chain was sequenced within a study of T cell responses to AZD1222 COVID-19 vaccine. The protocol was immunoSEQ multiplex PCR, while the TCRdb copy is restricted to in-frame clones and leaves out a portion. This table holds 70,000 to 90,000 clones, approximately 85% found once. The CDR3 totals 12 residues. Trimming took off 1 base at V and 5 bases at J, with 5 bases between the two ends. To note about this clone: Antigen specificity is unknown.

General study results and limits: Recipients of two AZD1222 doses showed rising Spike-specific TCR breadth and depth. The donors showed a predominance of white British ancestry and of females, with possible underestimation of clonal diversity.

The sample consisted of peripheral blood, taken 28 days after the second AZD1222 dose. The sequence came from an adult who received the AZD1222 COVID-19 vaccine. The V call is TRBV12-3 or TRBV12-4, the J call TRBJ2-5; D not resolved. The CDR3, as DNA: TGTGCCAGCAGTTTAGTTAAGGAGACCCAGTACTTC. It specifies CASSLVKETQYF.